Below, 8 T cell receptor beta chains from the same sample are listed, as sequenced in a study of blood T cells in healthy people across ages. A J-beta primer mix and a sample-barcoded 5' primer were used in a second PCR of about 6 to 12 cycles. In TCRdb, the 5' RACE reads were re-called with MiXCR into one record per CDR3 protein. The sample carries around 1,500,000 distinct CDR3 sequences, approximately 30% recorded once. Source material: blood. Receptors were obtained from a woman in her twenties or thirties in good health.

This clonotype was recorded a few times. The chain couples TRBV29-1 to TRBJ2-3, with D tentatively TRBD2 (5 bases). CDR1 is SQVTM and CDR2 is ANQGSEA in the germline V gene. The CDR3 length is 16 residues. V was pared by 4 bases and J by 0 bases, with 17 bases between. The CDR3 DNA reads as TGCAGCGTTGCTAGGTCAGCGGAGTGGAGCACAGATACGCAGTATTTT. It yields the protein CSVARSAEWSTDTQYF.

This clonotype was observed many times. This chain connects TRBV4-1 to TRBJ2-7, with D perhaps being TRBD1 or TRBD2 (6 bases each). Trimming shortened V by 4 bases and J by 0 bases, and 16 bases separated the two germline ends. The CDR3 contains 16 residues. Germline loops: CDR1 MGHRA, CDR2 YSYEKL. CDR3 in DNA: TGCGCCAGCAGCCTTAGGGGGGTCGGGAGCTCCTACGAGCAGTACTTC. Amino acid sequence: CASSLRGVGSSYEQYF.

This rearrangement joins TRBV25-1 to TRBJ2-1; TRBD2 agrees at 8 bases. The CDR3 runs 18 residues. CDR1 is MGHDK and CDR2 is SYGVNS in the germline V gene. The V gene end was trimmed by 8 bases and the J gene end by 0 bases; junction bases not matched to a gene: 15. The CDR3 DNA reads TGTGCCAGCGGAGGGGGGCTAGCGGGCCTGAGCTCCTACAATGAGCAGTTCTTC. Its protein product is CASGGGLAGLSSYNEQFF.

As DNA, the CDR3 is TGCAGCGCCGGGGGAAGGACAGGGGGCAATAAGTTCACCGGGGAGCTGTTTTTT. Amino acid sequence: CSAGGRTGGNKFTGELFF. This sequence joins TRBV29-1 and TRBJ2-2, with 11 bases lining up with TRBD1. CDR1 is SQVTM, CDR2 ANQGSEA, per germline. The CDR3 covers 18 residues. After removal of 7 bases from V and 4 bases from J, the junction contained 17 bases not matched to a gene.

This clonotype was counted between two and nine times. The J gene is TRBJ2-5, the V gene TRBV30, with D tentatively TRBD1 (5 bases). Trimming removed 3 bases at V and 11 bases at J, with 13 bases between. The CDR3 covers 11 residues. Germline loops: CDR1 GTSNPN, CDR2 SVGIG (reference sequence). CDR3 amino acids: CAWSNRRKQYF. CDR3 in DNA: TGTGCCTGGAGCAACAGGCGCAAGCAGTACTTC.

This clonotype has just a few counts. V and J are TRBV5-6 and TRBJ1-1; unclear D gene. Looked up from germline, CDR1 is SGHDT and CDR2 is YYEEEE. V lost 5 bases to trimming and J lost 7 bases, with 9 bases between them. CDR3 size: 11 residues. The CDR3 DNA follows: TGTGCCAGCAGTTTTCAGTTTGAAGCTTTCTTT. This encodes CASSFQFEAFF. Based on the CDR3 plus reference TRBV5-6 and TRBJ1-1, the full variable domain is DAGVTQSPTHLIKTRGQQVTLRCSPKSGHDTVSWYQQALGQGPQFIFQYYEEEERQRGNFPDRFSGHQFPNYSSELNVNALLLGDSALYLCASSFQFEAFFGQGTRLTVV.

With respect to this clonotype: This may stem from a read error, because a much larger clone lies one nucleotide away. The J gene is TRBJ2-1, the V gene TRBV28; TRBD1 might be the D (5 bases). Germline CDR1 and CDR2: MDHEN and SYDVKM. This CDR3 is built from 13 residues. V was clipped by 11 bases and J by 11 bases, with 22 bases between them. In DNA form, the CDR3 reads TGTGCCGGAGCAGGGAAGGGAATAAATAAGCAGTTCTTC. As protein: CAGAGKGINKQFF.

This clonotype was seen only a few times. The rearrangement uses TRBV20-1 and TRBJ2-5; TRBD2 matches 9 bases. CDR1 and CDR2 from the germline V gene are DFQATT and SNEGSKA (reference sequence). With V trimmed by 2 bases and J by 2 bases, 6 bases remained unmatched. The CDR3 consists of 15 residues. The CDR3 reads CSARRIAGAQETQYF. CDR3 coding DNA: TGCAGTGCTAGAAGGATAGCGGGGGCTCAAGAGACCCAGTACTTC.